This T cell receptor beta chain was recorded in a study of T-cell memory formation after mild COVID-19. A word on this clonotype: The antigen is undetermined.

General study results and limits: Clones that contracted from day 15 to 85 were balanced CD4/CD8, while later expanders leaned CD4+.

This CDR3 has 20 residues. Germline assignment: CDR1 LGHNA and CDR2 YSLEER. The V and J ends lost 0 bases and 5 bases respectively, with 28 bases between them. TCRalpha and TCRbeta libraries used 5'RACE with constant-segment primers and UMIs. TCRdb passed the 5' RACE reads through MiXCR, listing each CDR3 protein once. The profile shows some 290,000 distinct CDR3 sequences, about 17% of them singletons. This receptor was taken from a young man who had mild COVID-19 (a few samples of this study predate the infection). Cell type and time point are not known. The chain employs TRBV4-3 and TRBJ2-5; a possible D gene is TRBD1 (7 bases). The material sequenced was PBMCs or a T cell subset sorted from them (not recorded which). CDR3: CASSQDSRARQGGVQETQYF. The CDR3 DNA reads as TGCGCCAGCAGCCAAGATTCTCGGGCGAGACAGGGAGGTGTCCAGGAGACCCAGTACTTC.